This T cell receptor beta chain was sequenced during a study of T cells in Graves' hyperthyroidism and ophthalmopathy. This CDR3 has 17 amino acids. With V trimmed by 3 bases and J by 7 bases, 14 bases remained unmatched. From germline, CDR1 is KGHSH and CDR2 LQKENI. Regarding the study as a whole: Among clonotypes expanded in thyroid above 0.001, most were also found in blood.

Participants, patients aged 18 to 65, had newly diagnosed hyperthyroidism with a duration under 2 months. Every diagnosis used clinical symptoms, serum thyroxine and TRAb, thyroid ultrasound and orbital computed tomography. A note on this clonotype: What it binds is not known.

The CDR3 regions of TCR beta were amplified from RNA transcripts. First-round RT-PCR with HTBI primers amplified the TCR CDR3 region. TCRdb independently ran MiXCR on the multiplex PCR reads; one entry per CDR3 protein. The repertoire holds around 400,000 distinct CDR3 sequences, 15% to 17% seen once, with roughly 26% in the top ten. The sequencing sample was made of blood. The gene calls are TRBV18 and TRBJ2-1, with TRBD2 matching over 8 bases. This receptor was obtained from a woman under 30 with Graves' hyperthyroidism that later progressed to Graves' ophthalmopathy. CDR3: CASSPGEAGVSGNEQFF. DNA for the CDR3: TGTGCCAGCTCACCGGGCGAAGCGGGAGTATCGGGAAATGAGCAGTTCTTC. The full variable domain, rest sourced from reference TRBV18 and TRBJ2-1, is NAGVMQNPRHLVRRRGQEARLRCSPMKGHSHVYWYRQLPEEGLKFMVYLQKENIIDESGMPKERFSAEFPKEGPSILRIQQVVRGDSAAYFCASSPGEAGVSGNEQFFGPGTRLTVL.